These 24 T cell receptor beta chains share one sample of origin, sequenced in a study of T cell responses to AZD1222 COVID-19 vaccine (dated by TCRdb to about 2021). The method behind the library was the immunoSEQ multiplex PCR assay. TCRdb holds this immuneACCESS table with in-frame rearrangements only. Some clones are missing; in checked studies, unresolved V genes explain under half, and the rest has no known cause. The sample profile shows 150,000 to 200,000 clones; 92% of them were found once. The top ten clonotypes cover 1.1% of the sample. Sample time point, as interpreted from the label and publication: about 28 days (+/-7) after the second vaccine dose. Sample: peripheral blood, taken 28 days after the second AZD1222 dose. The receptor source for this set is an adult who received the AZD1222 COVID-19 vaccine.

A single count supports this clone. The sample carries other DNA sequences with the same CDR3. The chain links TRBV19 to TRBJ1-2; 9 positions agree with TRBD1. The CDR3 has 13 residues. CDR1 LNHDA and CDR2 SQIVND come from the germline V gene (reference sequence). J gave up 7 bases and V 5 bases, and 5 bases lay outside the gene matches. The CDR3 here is CASSRQGGSGYTF. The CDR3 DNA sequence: TGTGCCAGTAGTCGACAGGGGGGATCTGGCTACACCTTC.

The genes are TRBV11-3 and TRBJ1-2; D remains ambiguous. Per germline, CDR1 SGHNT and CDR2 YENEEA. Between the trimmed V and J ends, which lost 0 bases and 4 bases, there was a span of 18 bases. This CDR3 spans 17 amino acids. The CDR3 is CASSLELRPPRRYGYTF. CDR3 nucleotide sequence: TGTGCCAGCAGCTTAGAGCTCCGGCCGCCCCGGCGCTATGGCTACACCTTC.

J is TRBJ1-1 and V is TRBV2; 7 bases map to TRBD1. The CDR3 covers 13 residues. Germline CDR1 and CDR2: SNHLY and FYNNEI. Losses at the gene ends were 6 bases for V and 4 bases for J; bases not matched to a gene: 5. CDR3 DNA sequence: TGTGCCAGCAGGGCGACAGGGACCACTGAAGCTTTCTTT. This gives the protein CASRATGTTEAFF.

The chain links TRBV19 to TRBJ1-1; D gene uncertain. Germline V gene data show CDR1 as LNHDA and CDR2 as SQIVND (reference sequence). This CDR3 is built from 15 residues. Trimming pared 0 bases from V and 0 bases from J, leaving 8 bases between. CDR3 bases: TGTGCCAGTAGTATAGACCCGGAAATGAACACTGAAGCTTTCTTT. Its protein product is CASSIDPEMNTEAFF. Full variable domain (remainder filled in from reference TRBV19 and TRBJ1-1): DGGITQSPKYLFRKEGQNVTLSCEQNLNHDAMYWYRQDPGQGLRLIYYSQIVNDFQKGDIAEGYSVSREKKESFPLTVTSAQKNPTAFYLCASSIDPEMNTEAFFGQGTRLTVV.

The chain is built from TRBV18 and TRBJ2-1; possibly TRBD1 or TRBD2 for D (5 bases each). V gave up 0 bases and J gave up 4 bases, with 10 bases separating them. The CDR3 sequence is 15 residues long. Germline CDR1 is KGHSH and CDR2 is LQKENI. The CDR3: CASSPPGREYNEQFF. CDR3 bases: TGTGCCAGCTCACCACCGGGACGGGAATACAATGAGCAGTTCTTC. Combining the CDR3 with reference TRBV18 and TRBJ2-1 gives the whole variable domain NAGVMQNPRHLVRRRGQEARLRCSPMKGHSHVYWYRQLPEEGLKFMVYLQKENIIDESGMPKERFSAEFPKEGPSILRIQQVVRGDSAAYFCASSPPGREYNEQFFGPGTRLTVL.

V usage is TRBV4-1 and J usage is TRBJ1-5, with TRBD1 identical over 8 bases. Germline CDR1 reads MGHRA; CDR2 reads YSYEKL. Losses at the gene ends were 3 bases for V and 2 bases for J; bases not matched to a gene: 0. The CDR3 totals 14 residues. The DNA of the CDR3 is TGCGCCAGCAGCCAGACAGGGGGCAATCAGCCCCAGCATTTT. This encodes CASSQTGGNQPQHF.

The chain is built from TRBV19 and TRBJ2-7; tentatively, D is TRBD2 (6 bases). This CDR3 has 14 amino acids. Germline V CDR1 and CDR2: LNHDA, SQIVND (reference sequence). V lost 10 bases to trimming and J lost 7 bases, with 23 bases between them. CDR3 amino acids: CATSVGRPSGEQYF. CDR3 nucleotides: TGTGCCACATCCGTAGGGCGGCCCAGCGGGGAGCAGTACTTC. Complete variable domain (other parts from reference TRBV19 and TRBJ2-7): DGGITQSPKYLFRKEGQNVTLSCEQNLNHDAMYWYRQDPGQGLRLIYYSQIVNDFQKGDIAEGYSVSREKKESFPLTVTSAQKNPTAFYLCATSVGRPSGEQYFGPGTRLTVT.

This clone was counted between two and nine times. The CDR3, as DNA: TGTGCCACCACGTTGGGACTCGGCAGCACTGAAGCTTTCTTT. Translation gives CATTLGLGSTEAFF. The gene calls are TRBV10-3 and TRBJ1-1; possibly TRBD1 for D (5 bases). CDR1 and CDR2 from the germline V gene are ENHRY and SYGVKD. V lost 10 bases and J lost 4, with 19 bases in between. The CDR3 contains 14 residues.

CDR3 coding DNA: TGTGCCAGCAGCCAGAACCCCTTGACGGCGACTGCCAAGCAGTACTTC. It specifies CASSQNPLTATAKQYF. This chain links TRBV3-1 (or the pseudogene TRBV3-2) with TRBJ2-7; D gene unclear. V lost 3 bases and J 8 bases, leaving 23 bases between the germline ends. The CDR3 length is 16 residues. From germline, CDR1 is LGHDT and CDR2 YNNKEL (reference sequence).

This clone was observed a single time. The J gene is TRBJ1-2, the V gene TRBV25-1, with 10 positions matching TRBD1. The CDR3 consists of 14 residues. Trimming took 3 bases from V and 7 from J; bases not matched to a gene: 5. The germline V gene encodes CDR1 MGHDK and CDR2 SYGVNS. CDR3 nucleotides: TGTGCCAGCAGTGATCCCGGGACAGGGGTTGGCTACACCTTC. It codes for CASSDPGTGVGYTF.

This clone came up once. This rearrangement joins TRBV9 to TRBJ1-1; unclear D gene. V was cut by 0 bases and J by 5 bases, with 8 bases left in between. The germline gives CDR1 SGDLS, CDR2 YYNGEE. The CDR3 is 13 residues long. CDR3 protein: CASSVDEGTEAFF. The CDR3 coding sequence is TGTGCCAGCAGCGTAGATGAGGGTACTGAAGCTTTCTTT.

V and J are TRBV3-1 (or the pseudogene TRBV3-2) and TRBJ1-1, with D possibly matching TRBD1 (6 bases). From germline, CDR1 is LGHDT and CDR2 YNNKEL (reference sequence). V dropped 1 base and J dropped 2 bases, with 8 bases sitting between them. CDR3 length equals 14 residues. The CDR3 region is CASSQGQVNTEAFF. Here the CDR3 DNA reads TGTGCCAGCAGCCAAGGACAGGTAAACACTGAAGCTTTCTTT.

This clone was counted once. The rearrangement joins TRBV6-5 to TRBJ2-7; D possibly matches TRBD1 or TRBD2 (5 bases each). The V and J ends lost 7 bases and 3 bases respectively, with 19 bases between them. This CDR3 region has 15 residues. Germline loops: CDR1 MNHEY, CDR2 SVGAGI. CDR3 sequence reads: CASKFGAGLIYEQYF. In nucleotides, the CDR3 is TGTGCCAGCAAATTCGGGGCAGGGCTAATCTACGAGCAGTACTTC.

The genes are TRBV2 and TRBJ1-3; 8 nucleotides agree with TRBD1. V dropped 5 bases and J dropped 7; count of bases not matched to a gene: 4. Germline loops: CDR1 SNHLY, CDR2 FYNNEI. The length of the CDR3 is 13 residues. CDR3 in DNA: TGTGCCAGCAGTTGGACAGGGTGGAACACCATATATTTT. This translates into CASSWTGWNTIYF.

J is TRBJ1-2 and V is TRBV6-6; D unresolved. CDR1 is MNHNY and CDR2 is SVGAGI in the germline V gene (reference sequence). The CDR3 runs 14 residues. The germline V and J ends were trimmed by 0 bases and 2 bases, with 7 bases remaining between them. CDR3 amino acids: CASSYSIGNYGYTF. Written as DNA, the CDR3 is TGTGCCAGCAGTTACTCGATTGGGAACTATGGCTACACCTTC.

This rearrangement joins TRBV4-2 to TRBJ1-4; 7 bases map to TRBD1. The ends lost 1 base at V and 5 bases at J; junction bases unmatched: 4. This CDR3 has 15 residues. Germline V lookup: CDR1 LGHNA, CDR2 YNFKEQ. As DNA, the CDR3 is TGTGCCAGCAGCCAAGGGGACAGAACCAATGAAAAACTGTTTTTT. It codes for CASSQGDRTNEKLFF.

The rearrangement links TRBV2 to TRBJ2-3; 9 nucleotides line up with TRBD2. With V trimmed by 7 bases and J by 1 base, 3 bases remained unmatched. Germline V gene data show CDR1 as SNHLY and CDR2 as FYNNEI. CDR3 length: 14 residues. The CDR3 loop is CASTGGGGTDTQYF. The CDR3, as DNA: TGTGCCAGCACCGGCGGGGGGGGCACAGATACGCAGTATTTT.

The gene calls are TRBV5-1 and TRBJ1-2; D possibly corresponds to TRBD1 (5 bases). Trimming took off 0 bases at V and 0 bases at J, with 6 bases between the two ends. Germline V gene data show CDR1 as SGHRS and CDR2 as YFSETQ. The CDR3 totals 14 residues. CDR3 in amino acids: CASSLVDTNYGYTF. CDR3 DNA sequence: TGCGCCAGCAGCTTGGTGGACACTAACTATGGCTACACCTTC.

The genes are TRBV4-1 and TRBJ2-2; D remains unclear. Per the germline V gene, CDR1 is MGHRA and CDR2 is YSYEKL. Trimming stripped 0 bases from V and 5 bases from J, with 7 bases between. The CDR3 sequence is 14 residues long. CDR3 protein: CASSQEVRTGELFF. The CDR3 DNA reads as TGCGCCAGCAGCCAAGAGGTACGAACCGGGGAGCTGTTTTTT.

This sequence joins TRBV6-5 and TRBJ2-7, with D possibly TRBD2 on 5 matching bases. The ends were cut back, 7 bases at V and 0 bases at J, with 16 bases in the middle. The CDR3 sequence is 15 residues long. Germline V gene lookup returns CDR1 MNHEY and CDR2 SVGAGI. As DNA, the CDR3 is TGTGCCAGCACTCGTCGGACGGGAAACTCCTACGAGCAGTACTTC. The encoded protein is CASTRRTGNSYEQYF.

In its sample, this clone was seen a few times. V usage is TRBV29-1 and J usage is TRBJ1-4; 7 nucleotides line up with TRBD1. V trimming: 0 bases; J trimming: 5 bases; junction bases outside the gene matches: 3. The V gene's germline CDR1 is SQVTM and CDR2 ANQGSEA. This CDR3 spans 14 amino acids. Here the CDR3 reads CSVEENRGNEKLFF. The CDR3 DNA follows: TGCAGCGTTGAAGAAAACAGGGGAAATGAAAAACTGTTTTTT.

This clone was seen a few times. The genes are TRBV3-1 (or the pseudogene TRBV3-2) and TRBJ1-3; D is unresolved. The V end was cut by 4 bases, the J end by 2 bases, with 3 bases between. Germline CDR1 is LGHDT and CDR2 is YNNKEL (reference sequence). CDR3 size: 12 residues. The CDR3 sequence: CASSLAGNTIYF. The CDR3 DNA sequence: TGTGCCAGCAGCCTAGCTGGAAACACCATATATTTT.

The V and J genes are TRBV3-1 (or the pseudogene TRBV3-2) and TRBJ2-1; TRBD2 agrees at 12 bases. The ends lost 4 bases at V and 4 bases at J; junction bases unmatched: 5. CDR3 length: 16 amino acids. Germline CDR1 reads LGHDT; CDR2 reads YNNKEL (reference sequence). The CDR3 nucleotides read TGTGCCAGCAGCCTGACTAGCGGGGGCCCTTACAATGAGCAGTTCTTC. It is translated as CASSLTSGGPYNEQFF.

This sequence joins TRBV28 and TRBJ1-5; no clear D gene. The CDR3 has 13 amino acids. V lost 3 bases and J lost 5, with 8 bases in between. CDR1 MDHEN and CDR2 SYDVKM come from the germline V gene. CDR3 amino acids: CASSFPSDQPQHF. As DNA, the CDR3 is TGTGCCAGCAGTTTCCCCAGTGATCAGCCCCAGCATTTT. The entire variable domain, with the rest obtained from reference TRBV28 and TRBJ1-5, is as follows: DVKVTQSSRYLVKRTGEKVFLECVQDMDHENMFWYRQDPGLGLRLIYFSYDVKMKEKGDIPEGYSVSREKKERFSLILESASTNQTSMYLCASSFPSDQPQHFGDGTRLSIL.